What follows describes a single T cell receptor beta chain. This clone has only one observation. This clone's antigen is unknown. Base-call qualities are not available, and no considerably larger clone is one nucleotide away. This sample was taken from a study of blood T cell repertoires in COVID-19 (dated by TCRdb to the early 2020s). Concerning the study at large: The collaborator samples originated in the United States, Italy and Spain and spanned the acute and convalescent phases of COVID-19. The prospective study material was composed of cDNA or gDNA derived from T cells, B-cell-depleted T cells, or PBMCs. Deeply sampled blood TCRbeta repertoires from subjects exposed to, actively infected with, or recovered from COVID-19 were included in the dataset. The repertoires were released in a freely available public database intended as a resource for research on the immune response to SARS-CoV-2. Samples came from the ongoing ImmuneRACE study (first 160 participants) plus 1,254 subjects from 6 global collaborators. Nearly every sample came with metadata listing a de-identified subject ID, COVID-19 status, age in years and sex. Where HLA class I and class II types were available, the types were taken from metadata supplied by the sample provider, not from assay-based typing.

General conclusions and limits of the study: How much clinical and demographic metadata was included differed by source and by participant, and the metadata was provided uncurated.

The collaborating institutions used their own protocols to collect whole blood in K2EDTA tubes. For TCRbeta analysis, collaborators shipped samples as frozen whole blood, isolated PBMCs, or DNA extracted from either of those sample types. TCRbeta CDR3 regions were amplified from genomic DNA using the immunoSEQ Assay, a bias-controlled multiplex PCR. As for the authors' bioinformatics: The number of nucleated cells in each sample was estimated from the amplification of reference gene primers within the assay. Sequence reads were collapsed and filtered to measure the absolute abundance of every unique TCRbeta CDR3 rearrangement. Productive Simpson clonality was computed per sample as the square root of Simpson's diversity index over productive rearrangements. Imported from immuneACCESS, the table was reduced by TCRdb to in-frame sequences with V and J called. These copies leave out some clones; in studies compared against another copy, an unresolved V gene accounts for under half, and the cause of the remainder is not known. The D gene and trimming were derived from the DNA, and the V and J assignments and clone size from that table. The sample table shows roughly 100,000 clones, and around 90% are seen once. The ten largest make up around 4% of the sample.

V is pruned by 3 bases and J by 3 bases, leaving 4 bases of the junction without a gene match. CDR1 and CDR2 are drawn from the germline V gene: SGDLS, YYNGEE. CDR3 length: 15 amino acids, cysteine to phenylalanine. Only CDR3 DNA remains: 45 bases, in frame from the first base. Sequencing was performed on peripheral blood. The receptor was derived from a man aged 18 to 29 with acute or convalescent COVID-19. Recombination joined TRBV9 with TRBJ2-1, and 9 junction bases match TRBD2. The DNA sequence is TGTGCCAGCAGCGGGAGCGGGGGGCGCTACAATGAGCAGTTCTTC. Its protein is CASSGSGGRYNEQFF.